This record looks at one T cell receptor (beta chain) sequence and its context. Its antigen is undetermined. These data are taken from a study of cytomegalovirus exposure and HLA in healthy donors. Findings and limits, study-wide: TCR beta V- and J-gene trimming was later associated with a missense DCLRE1C variant. Researchers reportedly found TCR beta sequences accurately predicted most subjects' HLA-A and HLA-B alleles.

The study ran its PCR with 60 Vbeta and 13 Jbeta primers. Clones were read by immunoSEQ multiplex PCR, and TCRdb kept only the in-frame ones, dropping some. The table lists tens of thousands of clones, roughly four fifths of them singletons. CDR1 is SQVTM and CDR2 is ANQGSEA in the germline V gene. This CDR3 has 13 amino acids. V shed 2 bases and J 3 bases; nucleotides not matched to a gene: 4. This receptor was identified in a middle-aged man in good health and CMV-seronegative. The sample taken for sequencing was PBMCs. The chain has TRBV29-1 and TRBJ2-7; 7 bases fit TRBD1. The CDR3 protein is CSVESDRFYEQYF. The CDR3 DNA follows: TGCAGCGTTGAATCGGACAGGTTCTACGAGCAGTACTTC.